The 14 T cell receptor beta chains below were found in one sample sequenced in a study of blood T cell repertoires in COVID-19. Sequencing was performed with immunoSEQ multiplex PCR; in TCRdb, only in-frame clones are kept and a portion is missing. In the table there are 350,000 to 400,000 clones, roughly 87% of which are singletons. The sequenced sample was PBMCs or T cells enriched from blood (not recorded which). These receptors all come from a woman aged 30 to 39 who had recovered from COVID-19.

The chain combines TRBV4-2 with TRBJ2-1; the D gene is possibly TRBD1 (5 bases). Germline loops: CDR1 LGHNA, CDR2 YNFKEQ. The CDR3 consists of 15 residues. Trimming removed 1 base at V and 7 bases at J, with 14 bases between. The CDR3 DNA sequence: TGTGCCAGCAGCCAAGCAAGGACGAAGGGGAATGAGCAGTTCTTC. This translates into CASSQARTKGNEQFF.

The chain joins TRBV27 to TRBJ1-3; 7 bases match TRBD1. CDR1 MNHEY and CDR2 SMNVEV come from the germline V gene (reference sequence). CDR3 length: 15 residues. The V segment lost 3 bases and the J segment 4 bases; nucleotides outside the gene matches: 6. The CDR3 loop reads CASSLLGGTGNTIYF. The CDR3 bases are TGTGCCAGCAGTTTGCTAGGGGGCACCGGAAACACCATATATTTT.

This clone has at least ten counts. The rearrangement links TRBV7-9 to TRBJ2-7, with unresolved D. The CDR3 has 12 amino acids. Germline assignment: CDR1 SEHNR and CDR2 FQNEAQ (reference sequence). Trimming left V 2 bases short and J 5 bases short, with 7 bases between. CDR3 in DNA: TGTGCCAGCAGCTTAAACAGAGACGAGCAGTACTTC. This translates into CASSLNRDEQYF.

This clone was picked up many times. This chain uses TRBV5-1 with TRBJ2-1; D is perhaps TRBD1 (5 bases). Trimming pared 1 base from V and 4 bases from J, leaving 12 bases between. Germline V gene sequence: CDR1 SGHRS, CDR2 YFSETQ. This CDR3 is built from 15 residues. The CDR3 DNA reads TGCGCCAGCAGCTTGTCGATTCAGGGATACAATGAGCAGTTCTTC. It yields the protein CASSLSIQGYNEQFF.

This chain connects TRBV30 to TRBJ2-7, with TRBD2 matching over 8 bases. The CDR3 is made up of 14 amino acids. The germline CDR1 and CDR2 sequences are GTSNPN and SVGIG (reference sequence). J gave up 2 bases and V 7 bases, and 10 bases lay outside the gene matches. The CDR3 loop reads CAFVSGGSTYEQYF. CDR3 nucleotide sequence: TGTGCCTTCGTAAGCGGGGGCAGTACCTACGAGCAGTACTTC.

This sequence joins TRBV7-9 and TRBJ1-3, with 11 positions matching TRBD1. Trimming took 7 bases from V and 2 from J; bases not matched to a gene: 13. CDR3 length: 18 amino acids. Germline lookup yields CDR1 SEHNR and CDR2 FQNEAQ (reference sequence). Here the CDR3 DNA reads TGTGCCAGCACTCTTCTTCGACCGGGACAGGGGGCTGGAAACACCATATATTTT. It yields the protein CASTLLRPGQGAGNTIYF.

The V call is TRBV2, the J call TRBJ2-2; 8 bases line up with TRBD1. V trimming: 6 bases; J trimming: 2 bases; junction bases outside the gene matches: 2. CDR1 is SNHLY, CDR2 FYNNEI, per germline. The CDR3 consists of 14 residues. CDR3 amino acids: CASRTGENTGELFF. In DNA form, the CDR3 reads TGTGCCAGCAGGACAGGGGAAAACACCGGGGAGCTGTTTTTT. Supplemented by reference TRBV2 and TRBJ2-2, the full variable domain reads EPEVTQTPSHQVTQMGQEVILRCVPISNHLYFYWYRQILGQKVEFLVSFYNNEISEKSEIFDDQFSVERPDGSNFTLKIRSTKLEDSAMYFCASRTGENTGELFFGEGSRLTVL.

The chain carries TRBV27 and TRBJ2-7; 9 bases line up with TRBD1. Germline CDR1 is MNHEY and CDR2 is SMNVEV (reference sequence). The CDR3 loop spans 14 amino acids. Losses at the gene ends were 4 bases for V and 4 bases for J; bases not matched to a gene: 5. The CDR3 spells CASSSWTGVYEQYF. The CDR3 DNA is TGTGCCAGCAGTTCCTGGACAGGGGTGTACGAGCAGTACTTC.

As DNA, the CDR3 is TGTGCCAGCAGTGAACAGGGTAGGCCTAGAACTAACTATGGCTACACCTTC. As protein: CASSEQGRPRTNYGYTF. The chain joins TRBV2 to TRBJ1-2; the D gene is possibly TRBD1 (5 bases). From germline, CDR1 is SNHLY and CDR2 FYNNEI. V was clipped by 2 bases and J by 0 bases, with 16 bases between them. CDR3 length: 17 amino acids.

The V gene is TRBV13, the J gene TRBJ1-2; 7 positions agree with TRBD1. The CDR3 sequence is 15 residues long. CDR1 is PRHDT, CDR2 FYEKMQ, per germline (reference sequence). The junction had 10 bases not matched to a gene; V was cut back by 5 bases and J by 4 bases. This CDR3 is CASSRQGGVSYGYTF. CDR3 coding DNA: TGTGCCAGCAGCCGTCAGGGGGGAGTCAGCTATGGCTACACCTTC. Combining the CDR3 with reference TRBV13 and TRBJ1-2 gives the whole variable domain AAGVIQSPRHLIKEKRETATLKCYPIPRHDTVYWYQQGPGQDPQFLISFYEKMQSDKGSIPDRFSAQQFSDYHSELNMSSLELGDSALYFCASSRQGGVSYGYTFGSGTRLTVV.

The chain joins TRBV24-1 to TRBJ1-2; 12 bases map to TRBD1. V trimming: 10 bases; J trimming: 7 bases; junction bases outside the gene matches: 9. This CDR3 has 14 amino acids. CDR1 is KGHDR and CDR2 is SFDVKD in the germline V gene. CDR3 DNA: TGTGCCACGGAATCGGGACAGGGGGCGGGTGGCTACACCTTC. Protein sequence: CATESGQGAGGYTF.

Note on this clone: The same CDR3 is also encoded by other DNA sequences in this sample. V usage is TRBV3-1 (or the pseudogene TRBV3-2) and J usage is TRBJ2-1; TRBD2 might be the D (5 bases). Trimming removed 4 bases from V and 0 bases from J, with 10 bases in between. The CDR3 sequence is 15 residues long. The V gene's germline CDR1 is LGHDT and CDR2 YNNKEL (reference sequence). CDR3: CASSPTGSSYNEQFF. The DNA of the CDR3 is TGTGCCAGCAGCCCCACTGGGAGCTCCTACAATGAGCAGTTCTTC.

The J gene is TRBJ2-7, the V gene TRBV7-8; D is perhaps TRBD1 (6 bases). Germline CDR1 is SGHVS and CDR2 is FQNEAQ. The CDR3 totals 15 residues. V lost 1 base to trimming and J lost 7 bases, with 17 bases between them. For the CDR3, the DNA is TGTGCCAGCAGCTTAGGAACCGTGGGGGCGCGGGAGCAGTACTTC. It encodes CASSLGTVGAREQYF. Full variable domain (remainder filled in from reference TRBV7-8 and TRBJ2-7): GAGVSQSPRYKVAKRGQDVALRCDPISGHVSLFWYQQALGQGPEFLTYFQNEAQLDKSGLPSDRFFAERPEGSVSTLKIQRTQQEDSAVYLCASSLGTVGAREQYFGPGTRLTVT.

This clone was counted a single time. The CDR3 here is CASRGYTDTQYF. The CDR3 bases are TGTGCCAGCCGGGGGTACACAGATACGCAGTATTTT. The chain combines TRBV6-5 with TRBJ2-3; D possibly corresponds to TRBD2 (6 bases). The CDR3 has 12 amino acids. Per germline, CDR1 MNHEY and CDR2 SVGAGI. V was shortened by 8 bases and J by 2 bases, with 8 bases between the two germline ends.